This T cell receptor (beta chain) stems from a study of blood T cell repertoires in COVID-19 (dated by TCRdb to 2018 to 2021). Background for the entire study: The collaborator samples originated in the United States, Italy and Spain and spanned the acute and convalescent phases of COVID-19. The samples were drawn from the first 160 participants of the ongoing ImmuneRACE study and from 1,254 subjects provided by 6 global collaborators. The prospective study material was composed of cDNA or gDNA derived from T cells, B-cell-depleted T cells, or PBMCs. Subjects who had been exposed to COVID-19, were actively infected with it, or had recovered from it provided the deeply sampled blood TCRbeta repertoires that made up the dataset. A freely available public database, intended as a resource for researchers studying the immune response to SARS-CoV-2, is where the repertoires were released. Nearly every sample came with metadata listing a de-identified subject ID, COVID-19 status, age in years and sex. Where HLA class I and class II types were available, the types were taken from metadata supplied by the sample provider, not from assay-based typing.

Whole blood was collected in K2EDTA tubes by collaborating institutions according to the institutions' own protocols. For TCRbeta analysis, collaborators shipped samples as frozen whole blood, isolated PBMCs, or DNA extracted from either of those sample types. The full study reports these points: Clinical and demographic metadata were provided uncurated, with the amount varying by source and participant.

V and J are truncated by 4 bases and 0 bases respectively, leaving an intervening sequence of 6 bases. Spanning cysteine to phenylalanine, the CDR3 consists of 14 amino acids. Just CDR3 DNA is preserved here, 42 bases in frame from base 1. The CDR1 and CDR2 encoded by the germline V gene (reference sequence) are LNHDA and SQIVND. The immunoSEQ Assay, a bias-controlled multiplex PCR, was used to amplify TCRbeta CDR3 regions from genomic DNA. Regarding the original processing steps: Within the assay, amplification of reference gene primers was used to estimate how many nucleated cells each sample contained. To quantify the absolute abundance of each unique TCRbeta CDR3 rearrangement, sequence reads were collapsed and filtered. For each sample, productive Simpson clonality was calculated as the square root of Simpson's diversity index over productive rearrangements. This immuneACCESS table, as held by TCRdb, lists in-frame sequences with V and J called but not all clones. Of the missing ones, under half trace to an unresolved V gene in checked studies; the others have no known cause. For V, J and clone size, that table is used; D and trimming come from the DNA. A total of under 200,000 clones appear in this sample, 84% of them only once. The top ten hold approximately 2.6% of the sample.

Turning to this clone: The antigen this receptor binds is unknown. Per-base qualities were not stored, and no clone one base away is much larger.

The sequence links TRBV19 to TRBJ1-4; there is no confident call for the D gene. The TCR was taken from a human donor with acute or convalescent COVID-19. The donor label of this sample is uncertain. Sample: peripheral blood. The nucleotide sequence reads TGTGCCAGTAGTACTACTACAACTAATGAAAAACTGTTTTTT. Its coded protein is CASSTTTTNEKLFF. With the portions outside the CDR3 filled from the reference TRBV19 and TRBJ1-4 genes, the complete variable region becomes DGGITQSPKYLFRKEGQNVTLSCEQNLNHDAMYWYRQDPGQGLRLIYYSQIVNDFQKGDIAEGYSVSREKKESFPLTVTSAQKNPTAFYLCASSTTTTNEKLFFGSGTQLSVL.